This T cell receptor beta chain was obtained from a study of OX40 agonist ivuxolimab in advanced cancers. Regarding the study as a whole: Expanded clones tended on average to be more numerous among CD8+ T cells than CD4+.

This clone was seen once. The antigen is not known. TCRdb's copy holds only in-frame clones and misses some; the assay was immunoSEQ multiplex PCR. The sample holds 70,000 or so clones, more than 75% seen once. The V end was cut by 5 bases, the J end by 6 bases, with 13 bases between. The CDR3 runs to 14 residues. Germline CDR1 SNHLY, CDR2 FYNNEI. The chain recombines TRBV2 with TRBJ2-2; D is unresolved. Sequencing used CD4+ or CD8+ T cells sorted from blood, obtained in a trial of the OX40 agonist ivuxolimab. This sequence was found in an adult with an advanced solid tumor such as melanoma, head and neck, liver or kidney cancer. CDR3 sequence reads: CASSWGINPGELFF. As DNA, the CDR3 is TGTGCCAGCAGTTGGGGAATTAATCCCGGGGAGCTGTTTTTT.